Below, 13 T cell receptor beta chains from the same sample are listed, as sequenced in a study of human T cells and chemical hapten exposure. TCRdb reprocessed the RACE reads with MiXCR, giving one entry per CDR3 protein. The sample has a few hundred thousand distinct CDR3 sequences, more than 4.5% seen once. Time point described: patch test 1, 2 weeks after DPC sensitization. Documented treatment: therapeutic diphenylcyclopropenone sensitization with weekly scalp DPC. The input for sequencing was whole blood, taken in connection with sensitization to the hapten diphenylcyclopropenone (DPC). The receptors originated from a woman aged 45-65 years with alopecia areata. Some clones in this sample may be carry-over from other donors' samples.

This CDR3 is CSALGQVNQPQHF. Here the CDR3 DNA reads TGCAGTGCCCTGGGACAGGTTAATCAGCCCCAGCATTTT. J is TRBJ1-5 and V is TRBV20-1; 8 bases line up with TRBD1. This CDR3 is 13 amino acids long. Trimming cost V 6 bases and J 4 bases; bases outside gene matches: 5. Germline V lookup: CDR1 DFQATT, CDR2 SNEGSKA (reference sequence).

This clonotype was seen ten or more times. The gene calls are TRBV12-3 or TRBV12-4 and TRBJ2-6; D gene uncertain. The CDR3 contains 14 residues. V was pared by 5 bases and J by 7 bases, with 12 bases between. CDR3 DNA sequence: TGTGCCAGCAGTCCAACTCTTGGAGCCAACGTCCTGACTTTC. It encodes CASSPTLGANVLTF.

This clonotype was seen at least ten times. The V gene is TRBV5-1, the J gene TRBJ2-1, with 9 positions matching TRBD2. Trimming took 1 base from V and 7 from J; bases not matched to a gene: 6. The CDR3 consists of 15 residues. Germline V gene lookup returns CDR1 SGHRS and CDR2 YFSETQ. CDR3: CASSLSSGAGNEQFF. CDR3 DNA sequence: TGCGCCAGCAGCTTGTCTAGCGGGGCGGGGAATGAGCAGTTCTTC.

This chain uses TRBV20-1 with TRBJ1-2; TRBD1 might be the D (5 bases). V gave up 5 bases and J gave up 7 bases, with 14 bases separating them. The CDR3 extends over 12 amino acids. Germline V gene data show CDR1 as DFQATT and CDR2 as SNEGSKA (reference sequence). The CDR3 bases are TGCAGTGCTTTACGAGGGGACTCTGGCTACACCTTC. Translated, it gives CSALRGDSGYTF.

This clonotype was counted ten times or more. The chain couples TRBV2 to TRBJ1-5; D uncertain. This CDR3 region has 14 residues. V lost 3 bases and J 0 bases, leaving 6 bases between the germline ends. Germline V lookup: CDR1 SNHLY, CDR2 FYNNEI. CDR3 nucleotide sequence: TGTGCCAGCAGTGAGGCCTTTAGCAATCAGCCCCAGCATTTT. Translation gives CASSEAFSNQPQHF.

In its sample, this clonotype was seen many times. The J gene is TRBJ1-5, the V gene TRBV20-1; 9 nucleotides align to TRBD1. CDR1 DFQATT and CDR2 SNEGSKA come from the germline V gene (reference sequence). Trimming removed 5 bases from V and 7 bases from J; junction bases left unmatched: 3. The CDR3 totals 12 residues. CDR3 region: CSAGGQGQPQHF. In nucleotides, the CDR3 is TGCAGTGCTGGGGGACAGGGACAGCCCCAGCATTTT.

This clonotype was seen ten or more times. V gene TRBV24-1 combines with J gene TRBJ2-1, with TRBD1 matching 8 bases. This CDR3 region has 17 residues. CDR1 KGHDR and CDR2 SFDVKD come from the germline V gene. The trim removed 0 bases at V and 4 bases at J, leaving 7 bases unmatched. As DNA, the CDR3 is TGTGCCACCAGTGATTTGGAGACAGGGGTAATTTACAATGAGCAGTTCTTC. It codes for CATSDLETGVIYNEQFF.

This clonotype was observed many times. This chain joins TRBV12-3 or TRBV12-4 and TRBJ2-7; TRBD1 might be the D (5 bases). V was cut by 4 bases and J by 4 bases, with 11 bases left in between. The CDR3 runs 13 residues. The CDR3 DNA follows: TGTGCCAGCAGTTCCCCCTCAGGGTACGAGCAGTACTTC. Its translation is CASSSPSGYEQYF.

The CDR3 here is CASSFDGQNTEAFF. In DNA, the CDR3 is TGTGCCAGCAGCTTCGACGGCCAGAACACTGAAGCTTTCTTT. V gene TRBV9 combines with J gene TRBJ1-1; D call uncertain. Trimming cost V 4 bases and J 1 base, with 11 bases left between them. This CDR3 contains 14 residues. Per the germline V gene, CDR1 is SGDLS and CDR2 is YYNGEE.

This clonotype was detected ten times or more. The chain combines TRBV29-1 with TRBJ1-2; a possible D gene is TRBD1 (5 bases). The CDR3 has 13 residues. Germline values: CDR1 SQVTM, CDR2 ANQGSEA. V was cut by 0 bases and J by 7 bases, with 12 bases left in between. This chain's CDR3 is CSVEDYDGGGYTF. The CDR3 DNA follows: TGCAGCGTTGAAGATTACGACGGGGGTGGCTACACCTTC. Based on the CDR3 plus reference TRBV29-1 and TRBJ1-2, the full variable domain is SAVISQKPSRDICQRGTSLTIQCQVDSQVTMMFWYRQQPGQSLTLIATANQGSEATYESGFVIDKFPISRPNLTFSTLTVSNMSPEDSSIYLCSVEDYDGGGYTFGSGTRLTVV.

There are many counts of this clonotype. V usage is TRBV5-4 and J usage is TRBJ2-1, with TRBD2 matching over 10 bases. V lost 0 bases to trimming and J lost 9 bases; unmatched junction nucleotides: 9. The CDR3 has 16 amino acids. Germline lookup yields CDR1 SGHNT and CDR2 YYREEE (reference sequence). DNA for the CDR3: TGTGCCAGCAGCTTGGGCGGTCTAGCGGGAGCACTTGAGCAGTTCTTC. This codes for CASSLGGLAGALEQFF.

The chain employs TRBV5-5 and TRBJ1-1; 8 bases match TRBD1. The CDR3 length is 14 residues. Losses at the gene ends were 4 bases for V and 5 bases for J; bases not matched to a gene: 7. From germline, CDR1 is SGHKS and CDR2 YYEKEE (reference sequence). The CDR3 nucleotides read TGTGCCAGCAGCCTCCGGACAGGGAGGACTGAAGCTTTCTTT. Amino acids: CASSLRTGRTEAFF.

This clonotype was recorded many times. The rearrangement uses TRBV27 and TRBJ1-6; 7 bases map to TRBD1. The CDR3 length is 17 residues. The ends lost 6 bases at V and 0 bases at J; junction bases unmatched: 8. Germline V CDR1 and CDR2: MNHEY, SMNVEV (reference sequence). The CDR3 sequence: CASSPGQTSSYNSPLHF. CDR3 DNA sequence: TGTGCCAGCAGCCCGGGACAGACGAGCTCCTATAATTCACCCCTCCACTTT.